The text below deals with one TCR beta chain. The germline CDR1 and CDR2 sequences are LGHNT and FRNRAP. The CDR3 totals 12 residues. V was cut by 5 bases and J by 5 bases, with 9 bases left in between. The authors obtained over 98% purity in all sorted populations. This specimen comes from a study of beta chain features in type 1 diabetes. The sequenced template was cDNA made from the entire isolated RNA. Profiling relied on immunoSEQ multiplex PCR, and the TCRdb table lists in-frame clones only, not all of them. Here the sample spans about 240,000 clones, about 26% being singletons. The rearrangement uses TRBV12-5 and TRBJ2-5; D remains ambiguous. The sample consisted of central memory CD4+ T cells from blood. This TCR was sampled from a man aged 25-45 years in good health. CDR3 sequence: CASGPSWETQYF. For the CDR3, the DNA is TGTGCTAGTGGTCCCTCGTGGGAGACCCAGTACTTC. Filled out from reference TRBV12-5 and TRBJ2-5, the complete variable domain reads DARVTQTPRHKVTEMGQEVTMRCQPILGHNTVFWYRQTMMQGLELLAYFRNRAPLDDSGMPKDRFSAEMPDATLATLKIQPSEPRDSAVYFCASGPSWETQYFGPGTRLLVL.